The 17 T cell receptor beta chains reported below all come from one sample, sequenced in a study of T cell responses to AZD1222 COVID-19 vaccine. Sequencing used immunoSEQ multiplex PCR; TCRdb keeps in-frame clones, though not all of them. The repertoire holds 150,000 to 170,000 clones, with 86% as singletons. This sample comprised peripheral blood, obtained on day 0 of MenACWY control vaccination. Receptors were obtained from an adult in good health.

J is TRBJ1-5 and V is TRBV12-5, with D unresolved. The V gene lost 7 bases and the J gene lost 5 bases, with 9 bases spanning the gap. The CDR3 runs 12 residues. CDR1 is LGHNT, CDR2 FRNRAP, per germline. The CDR3 here is CASARTDQPQHF. The CDR3 nucleotides are TGTGCTAGTGCCCGCACTGATCAGCCCCAGCATTTT. Based on the CDR3 plus reference TRBV12-5 and TRBJ1-5, the full variable domain is DARVTQTPRHKVTEMGQEVTMRCQPILGHNTVFWYRQTMMQGLELLAYFRNRAPLDDSGMPKDRFSAEMPDATLATLKIQPSEPRDSAVYFCASARTDQPQHFGDGTRLSIL.

Notes on this clone: Other DNA sequences in this sample translate to the same CDR3. The chain uses TRBV3-1 (or the pseudogene TRBV3-2) and TRBJ1-4; 7 bases map to TRBD1. The CDR3 runs to 14 residues. J was trimmed by 3 bases and V by 3 bases; bases with no gene match: 1. Germline CDR1 and CDR2: LGHDT and YNNKEL (reference sequence). CDR3 nucleotide sequence: TGTGCCAGCAGCCAGGGACAGCCTAATGAAAAACTGTTTTTT. Residues: CASSQGQPNEKLFF.

This chain links TRBV30 with TRBJ2-7; D gene ambiguous. CDR3 length: 11 amino acids. The ends were cut back, 0 bases at V and 2 bases at J, with 2 bases in the middle. Germline V gives CDR1 GTSNPN, CDR2 SVGIG (reference sequence). The CDR3 DNA follows: TGTGCCTGGAGTGTAGCCTACGAGCAGTACTTC. Amino acids: CAWSVAYEQYF.

This sequence joins TRBV7-2 and TRBJ1-2; TRBD1 is a possible D gene (5 bases). V dropped 2 bases and J dropped 5 bases, with 6 bases sitting between them. The germline gives CDR1 SGHTA, CDR2 FQGNSA. CDR3 length: 12 residues. CDR3 sequence: CASSLQGYGYTF. The DNA for the CDR3 is TGTGCCAGCAGCTTACAGGGTTATGGCTACACCTTC.

The gene calls are TRBV3-1 (or the pseudogene TRBV3-2) and TRBJ2-5, with D perhaps being TRBD1 or TRBD2 (6 bases each). The CDR3 runs to 14 residues. The V gene lost 1 base and the J gene lost 5 bases, with 11 bases spanning the gap. Germline loops: CDR1 LGHDT, CDR2 YNNKEL (reference sequence). CDR3 region: CASSQVRGDETQYF. CDR3 sequence (DNA): TGTGCCAGCAGCCAAGTTAGGGGGGATGAGACCCAGTACTTC.

The DNA of the CDR3 is TGTGCCAGCAGTGGACTAGCGGTCGGGACCCAGTACTTC. Its protein product is CASSGLAVGTQYF. The chain employs TRBV2 and TRBJ2-5; TRBD2 aligns across 9 bases. The junction had 4 bases not matched to a gene; V was cut back by 4 bases and J by 7 bases. Germline assignment: CDR1 SNHLY and CDR2 FYNNEI. This CDR3 is 13 amino acids long.

This chain links TRBV5-1 with TRBJ2-5, with 8 bases matching TRBD1. V lost 0 bases, J lost 1 base, and 8 bases stayed unmatched. CDR3 length: 17 residues. CDR1 and CDR2 from the germline V gene are SGHRS and YFSETQ. CDR3 region: CASSLEVTGGFQETQYF. The CDR3, as DNA: TGCGCCAGCAGCTTGGAGGTAACAGGGGGTTTCCAAGAGACCCAGTACTTC.

This clone was picked up a small number of times. The chain uses TRBV28 and TRBJ2-1, with 8 bases lining up with TRBD2. Per the germline V gene, CDR1 is MDHEN and CDR2 is SYDVKM. The J segment lost 3 bases and the V segment lost 5 bases, leaving 9 bases of the junction unmatched. The CDR3 loop spans 16 amino acids. The CDR3 here is CASSATQRERYNEQFF. The CDR3 nucleotides read TGTGCCAGCAGTGCGACCCAGCGGGAGCGCTACAATGAGCAGTTCTTC.

The gene calls are TRBV10-3 and TRBJ1-1; D not certain. The CDR3 is 15 residues long. Trimming removed 0 bases at V and 9 bases at J, with 17 bases between. Germline lookup yields CDR1 ENHRY and CDR2 SYGVKD. Here the CDR3 DNA reads TGTGCCATCAGTGAGTCCATAGGGCCTGGATCGCAAGCTTTCTTT. Its protein is CAISESIGPGSQAFF.

This clone was detected only a few times. The V and J genes are TRBV5-1 and TRBJ2-2, with D possibly TRBD1 on 6 matching bases. CDR1 is SGHRS, CDR2 YFSETQ, per germline. V lost 4 bases and J lost 6, with 19 bases in between. The length of the CDR3 is 16 residues. CDR3 loop: CASSLSPDSPPGELFF. CDR3 DNA sequence: TGCGCCAGCAGCCTCTCCCCGGACAGTCCCCCCGGGGAGCTGTTTTTT.

CDR3 coding DNA: TGTGCCAGCAGCCGCCGCTTCAGACGAGGGGGTAGTAGTAGCAATCAGCCCCAGCATTTT. The encoded protein is CASSRRFRRGGSSSNQPQHF. V gene TRBV28 combines with J gene TRBJ1-5; possibly TRBD1 for D (6 bases). This CDR3 is built from 20 residues. The germline V and J ends were trimmed by 6 bases and 0 bases, with 27 bases remaining between them. Germline assignment: CDR1 MDHEN and CDR2 SYDVKM.

This clone has just one count. One end of the junction is discordant with germline, which a read error may explain. The rearrangement uses TRBV28 and TRBJ1-5; 7 positions agree with TRBD1. The CDR3 runs 15 residues. Germline V CDR1 and CDR2: MDHEN, SYDVKM. This CDR3 reads CASSLGRDSSQPQHF. The CDR3 DNA follows: TGTGCCAGCAGTTTAGGGAGGGACAGCAGTCAGCCCCAGCATTTT.

The V call is TRBV5-8, the J call TRBJ2-7; tentatively, D is TRBD2 (6 bases). Germline-derived CDR1 and CDR2 are SGHTS and YDEGEE. The CDR3 totals 14 residues. Trimming took off 0 bases at V and 4 bases at J, with 11 bases between the two ends. CDR3 DNA sequence: TGTGCCAGCAGCTTGGCCGGGACTCGTTACGAGCAGTACTTC. Translated, it gives CASSLAGTRYEQYF.

The chain carries TRBV13 and TRBJ2-1; no definite D call. The CDR3 runs to 14 residues. Germline CDR1 is PRHDT and CDR2 is FYEKMQ (reference sequence). Trimming shortened V by 0 bases and J by 5 bases, and 8 bases separated the two germline ends. The CDR3 DNA reads as TGTGCCAGCAGCTTAGGCTACCGGGACAATGAGCAGTTCTTC. Translating gives CASSLGYRDNEQFF.

The gene calls are TRBV6-5 and TRBJ2-7, with 7 bases identical to TRBD1. CDR1 and CDR2 from the germline V gene are MNHEY and SVGAGI. Trimming at V came to 6 bases and at J to 2 bases, leaving 7 bases not matched to a gene. This CDR3 contains 14 residues. The CDR3 spells CASRKGAGPYEQYV. In DNA form, the CDR3 reads TGTGCCAGCAGGAAGGGGGCAGGCCCCTACGAGCAGTACGTC.

The chain has TRBV7-2 and TRBJ2-1, with D uncertain. Germline V gives CDR1 SGHTA, CDR2 FQGNSA. V was shortened by 5 bases and J by 8 bases, with 13 bases between the two germline ends. The CDR3 extends over 13 amino acids. CDR3 DNA sequence: TGTGCCAGCAGCCCCCCCCAGGCCGATGAGCAGTTCTTC. Protein sequence: CASSPPQADEQFF.

V gene TRBV6-6 combines with J gene TRBJ2-3, with D tentatively TRBD1 (6 bases). Germline CDR1 reads MNHNY; CDR2 reads SVGAGI (reference sequence). Deletions cut 4 bases from V and 4 bases from J, with 15 bases between. The CDR3 is 15 amino acids. The CDR3 DNA follows: TGTGCCAGCAGTTCTTCAGATCCAGGGGCAGATACGCAGTATTTT. Residues: CASSSSDPGADTQYF.